These 31 T cell receptor beta chains were all obtained from the same sample, sequenced in a study of blood T cell repertoires in COVID-19. Libraries were prepared by immunoSEQ multiplex PCR; TCRdb keeps only in-frame clonotypes and omits some of them. The table includes 90,000 to 110,000 clones, roughly 80% detected once. Sequencing was performed on peripheral blood. These receptors were collected from an older woman with acute or convalescent COVID-19.

This sequence joins TRBV28 and TRBJ1-5; D unresolved. Germline V CDR1 and CDR2: MDHEN, SYDVKM. CDR3 length equals 16 residues. V was pared by 5 bases and J by 5 bases, with 19 bases between. The CDR3 bases are TGTGCCAGCAGTCGGAGGATAGGCCTTGGGGATCAGCCCCAGCATTTT. Its protein is CASSRRIGLGDQPQHF.

The J gene is TRBJ1-1, the V gene TRBV6-5; D may be TRBD1 (6 bases). V lost 8 bases, J lost 8 bases, and 12 bases lay in between. Germline CDR1 is MNHEY and CDR2 is SVGAGI. The CDR3 covers 11 residues. The CDR3 region is CASSEGVEAFF. For the CDR3, the DNA is TGTGCCAGCTCTGAGGGGGTCGAAGCTTTCTTT.

The genes are TRBV18 and TRBJ1-4, with no clear D. Per germline, CDR1 KGHSH and CDR2 LQKENI. Trimming pared 0 bases from V and 8 bases from J, leaving 16 bases between. There are 16 residues in the CDR3. CDR3 amino acids: CASSPPAAAEREKLFF. The CDR3 DNA reads as TGTGCCAGCTCACCACCGGCGGCAGCCGAAAGGGAAAAACTGTTTTTT. Using reference TRBV18 and TRBJ1-4 for the parts outside the CDR3, the full variable domain is NAGVMQNPRHLVRRRGQEARLRCSPMKGHSHVYWYRQLPEEGLKFMVYLQKENIIDESGMPKERFSAEFPKEGPSILRIQQVVRGDSAAYFCASSPPAAAEREKLFFGSGTQLSVL.

The chain has TRBV3-1 (or the pseudogene TRBV3-2) and TRBJ1-1; D possibly corresponds to TRBD1 (6 bases). V gave up 2 bases and J gave up 1 base, with 8 bases separating them. Looked up from germline, CDR1 is LGHDT and CDR2 is YNNKEL (reference sequence). The CDR3 is made up of 14 amino acids. This CDR3 reads CASSQPQGNTEAFF. CDR3 coding DNA: TGTGCCAGCAGCCAACCACAGGGGAACACTGAAGCTTTCTTT.

The chain recombines TRBV5-4 with TRBJ1-5; no clear D gene. The germline CDR1 and CDR2 sequences are SGHNT and YYREEE (reference sequence). V was trimmed by 0 bases and J by 2 bases, leaving 9 bases between them. CDR3 length: 15 residues. CDR3 sequence reads: CASSLAGSGNQPQHF. The CDR3 region has the DNA TGTGCCAGCAGCTTGGCCGGTTCGGGCAATCAGCCCCAGCATTTT.

This chain links TRBV9 with TRBJ2-3; 10 bases line up with TRBD2. This CDR3 spans 17 amino acids. Germline V CDR1 and CDR2: SGDLS, YYNGEE. V was pared by 0 bases and J by 3 bases, with 7 bases of the junction left unmatched. The CDR3 sequence is CASSVEAGGPRTDTQYF. CDR3 coding DNA: TGTGCCAGCAGCGTAGAAGCGGGGGGGCCTCGGACAGATACGCAGTATTTT. Complete variable domain (other parts from reference TRBV9 and TRBJ2-3): DSGVTQTPKHLITATGQRVTLRCSPRSGDLSVYWYQQSLDQGLQFLIQYYNGEERAKGNILERFSAQQFPDLHSELNLSSLELGDSALYFCASSVEAGGPRTDTQYFGPGTRLTVL.

This rearrangement joins TRBV5-1 to TRBJ1-2, with D perhaps matching TRBD1 (5 bases). The CDR3 spans 12 residues. Per germline, CDR1 SGHRS and CDR2 YFSETQ. V lost 0 bases and J 6 bases, leaving 6 bases between the germline ends. The CDR3: CASSLVGDGYTF. CDR3 nucleotide sequence: TGCGCCAGCAGCTTGGTAGGGGATGGCTACACCTTC.

This rearrangement joins TRBV18 to TRBJ1-1; 9 bases align to TRBD1. Germline V gives CDR1 KGHSH, CDR2 LQKENI. The V gene end was trimmed by 3 bases and the J gene end by 4 bases; junction bases not matched to a gene: 12. This CDR3 spans 17 amino acids. CDR3 sequence (DNA): TGTGCCAGCTCACCTTTTGGACAGGGGACCAAAAGCACTGAAGCTTTCTTT. Amino acid sequence: CASSPFGQGTKSTEAFF. Combining the CDR3 with reference TRBV18 and TRBJ1-1 gives the whole variable domain NAGVMQNPRHLVRRRGQEARLRCSPMKGHSHVYWYRQLPEEGLKFMVYLQKENIIDESGMPKERFSAEFPKEGPSILRIQQVVRGDSAAYFCASSPFGQGTKSTEAFFGQGTRLTVV.

The J gene is TRBJ2-7, the V gene TRBV7-9; no clear D. CDR3 length: 14 residues. The germline V gene has CDR1 SEHNR and CDR2 FQNEAQ (reference sequence). V was pared by 2 bases and J by 4 bases, with 12 bases between. In DNA, the CDR3 is TGTGCCAGCAGCTTACCCAACCCCCGGTACGAGCAGTACTTC. Residues: CASSLPNPRYEQYF.

This clone appeared a single time. V and J are TRBV5-6 and TRBJ2-7; D may be TRBD2 (5 bases). The V gene's germline CDR1 is SGHDT and CDR2 YYEEEE. The ends were cut back, 2 bases at V and 7 bases at J, with 10 bases in the middle. The CDR3 length is 12 residues. The CDR3 loop reads CASSFRGEEQYF. The CDR3 coding sequence is TGTGCCAGCAGCTTTCGGGGAGAAGAGCAGTACTTC.

The chain couples TRBV6-5 to TRBJ1-2; no reliable D call. Germline CDR1 MNHEY, CDR2 SVGAGI. V was shortened by 5 bases and J by 8 bases, with 12 bases between the two germline ends. The CDR3 extends over 12 amino acids. The CDR3 coding sequence is TGTGCCAGCAGTCTCTCAGGTGGAGGCTACACCTTC. Its protein product is CASSLSGGGYTF.

This clone was observed a few times. The rearrangement uses TRBV10-2 and TRBJ1-5, with unresolved D. V lost 4 bases to trimming and J lost 4 bases, with 11 bases between them. Germline CDR1 is WSHSY and CDR2 is SAAADI. The CDR3 is 14 amino acids. Here the CDR3 reads CASSGRVPNQPQHF. Here the CDR3 DNA reads TGCGCCAGCAGTGGGAGGGTACCTAATCAGCCCCAGCATTTT.

The CDR3 coding sequence is TGTGCCAGCAGCGAAAGCGGGAGGGCCGTTGAGCAGTTCTTC. The encoded protein is CASSESGRAVEQFF. The V and J genes are TRBV11-2 and TRBJ2-1, with 10 bases aligning to TRBD2. This CDR3 has 14 residues. V lost 5 bases and J lost 9; bases outside the gene matches: 7. The germline V gene has CDR1 SGHAT and CDR2 FQNNGV.

This clone was found once. This chain uses TRBV3-1 (or the pseudogene TRBV3-2) with TRBJ2-1; 10 bases line up with TRBD2. Germline trimming cut 4 bases from V and 1 base from J; bases unmatched to any gene: 1. The CDR3 length is 15 residues. Germline CDR1 LGHDT, CDR2 YNNKEL (reference sequence). Here the CDR3 reads CASSLAGGSYNEQFF. CDR3 bases: TGTGCCAGCAGCCTAGCGGGAGGTTCCTACAATGAGCAGTTCTTC.

This clone was recorded a few times. V gene TRBV5-6 combines with J gene TRBJ2-4; weak D call: TRBD1 (6 bases). The CDR3 consists of 16 residues. V lost 2 bases and J lost 0, with 12 bases in between. Germline V gene sequence: CDR1 SGHDT, CDR2 YYEEEE. The CDR3 DNA sequence: TGTGCCAGCAGCTTAGGACAGACACTAGCCAAAAACATTCAGTACTTC. Encoded protein: CASSLGQTLAKNIQYF.

The genes are TRBV5-1 and TRBJ2-1; 10 bases line up with TRBD2. V was pared by 1 base and J by 6 bases, with 4 bases of the junction left unmatched. CDR1 and CDR2 (germline): SGHRS, YFSETQ. The CDR3 length is 15 residues. CDR3 sequence: CASSLSGRVVNEQFF. The CDR3 DNA follows: TGCGCCAGCAGCTTGAGCGGGAGGGTGGTCAATGAGCAGTTCTTC.

This clone was picked up a small number of times. The chain couples TRBV9 to TRBJ1-3; no clear D gene. This CDR3 comprises 14 residues. Germline V gives CDR1 SGDLS, CDR2 YYNGEE. With 0 bases removed from V and 2 bases from J, the gap between germline ends came to 6 bases. CDR3 sequence: CASSVEHAGNTIYF. The CDR3 DNA reads TGTGCCAGCAGCGTAGAACACGCTGGAAACACCATATATTTT.

This chain links TRBV28 with TRBJ2-2; 7 bases align to TRBD1. The CDR3 is made up of 16 amino acids. V dropped 3 bases and J dropped 1; count of bases not matched to a gene: 5. Germline CDR1 and CDR2: MDHEN and SYDVKM. This chain's CDR3 is CASSFGQGVNTGELFF. Written as DNA, the CDR3 is TGTGCCAGCAGTTTTGGTCAGGGGGTGAACACCGGGGAGCTGTTTTTT.

The chain uses TRBV5-1 and TRBJ1-5; D might be TRBD1 (6 bases). The CDR3 contains 15 residues. Germline V gene lookup returns CDR1 SGHRS and CDR2 YFSETQ. V was pared by 3 bases and J by 7 bases, with 17 bases between. The CDR3 sequence is CASSSTGLVGQPQHF. The CDR3 DNA reads TGCGCCAGCAGCTCCACAGGGCTTGTCGGCCAGCCCCAGCATTTT.

The CDR3 loop is CAIRTDNQPQHF. DNA for the CDR3: TGTGCCATCCGGACAGACAATCAGCCCCAGCATTTT. This chain joins TRBV10-3 and TRBJ1-5, with D perhaps matching TRBD1 (6 bases). The CDR3 sequence is 12 residues long. Trimming pared 8 bases from V and 3 bases from J, leaving 8 bases between. Germline CDR1 is ENHRY and CDR2 is SYGVKD.

This chain links TRBV12-3 or TRBV12-4 with TRBJ1-6; TRBD1 aligns across 8 bases. After removal of 6 bases from V and 14 bases from J, the junction contained 9 bases not matched to a gene. The CDR3 is made up of 13 amino acids. The CDR3 spells CASSRDRSAALHF. For the CDR3, the DNA is TGTGCCAGCAGCCGGGACAGGTCCGCGGCCCTCCACTTT.

The V gene is TRBV7-2, the J gene TRBJ2-1; D gene uncertain. In germline, CDR1 is SGHTA, CDR2 FQGNSA. Between the trimmed V and J ends, which lost 5 bases and 3 bases, there was a span of 17 bases. This CDR3 spans 16 amino acids. This chain's CDR3 is CASSQTRINGYNEQFF. The CDR3 DNA reads as TGTGCCAGCAGCCAAACCCGTATTAACGGCTACAATGAGCAGTTCTTC.

The gene calls are TRBV27 and TRBJ1-1; D ambiguous. The CDR3 runs to 15 residues. From germline, CDR1 is MNHEY and CDR2 SMNVEV (reference sequence). The V gene lost 0 bases and the J gene lost 0 bases, with 8 bases spanning the gap. The CDR3 nucleotides are TGTGCCAGCAGTTTATCCCCTTATATGAACACTGAAGCTTTCTTT. Translated: CASSLSPYMNTEAFF.

The rearrangement links TRBV6-5 to TRBJ2-5; tentatively, D is TRBD2 (6 bases). Trimming took off 8 bases at V and 4 bases at J, with 11 bases between the two ends. This CDR3 is 12 amino acids long. Germline loops: CDR1 MNHEY, CDR2 SVGAGI. CDR3 amino acids: CASSAGPETQYF. The CDR3 DNA is TGTGCCAGCTCAGCGGGCCCAGAGACCCAGTACTTC.

This clone came up once. This chain joins TRBV3-1 (or the pseudogene TRBV3-2) and TRBJ1-2; D uncertain. V was clipped by 1 base and J by 5 bases, with 11 bases between them. This CDR3 spans 14 amino acids. The germline CDR1 and CDR2 sequences are LGHDT and YNNKEL (reference sequence). The CDR3, as DNA: TGTGCCAGCAGCCAAGGTCTCCGGGGATATGGCTACACCTTC. Translating it yields CASSQGLRGYGYTF.

This chain joins TRBV28 and TRBJ2-1; 8 nucleotides line up with TRBD2. The CDR3 is made up of 16 amino acids. CDR1 is MDHEN and CDR2 is SYDVKM in the germline V gene. V lost 5 bases and J lost 5; bases outside the gene matches: 11. Here the CDR3 reads CASSPLLAAGDNEQFF. The DNA for the CDR3 is TGTGCCAGCAGTCCCCTACTAGCGGCCGGGGACAATGAGCAGTTCTTC.

This clone came up a few times. V is TRBV10-3 and J is TRBJ1-2; the D is unclear. This CDR3 spans 13 amino acids. CDR1 and CDR2 (germline): ENHRY, SYGVKD. Trimming cost V 3 bases and J 8 bases, with 13 bases left between them. For the CDR3, the DNA is TGTGCCATCAGTGACGGCCCGGGTGAGGGCTACACCTTC. Residues: CAISDGPGEGYTF.

On this clone itself: The sample holds other DNA sequences that translate to the same CDR3. This chain uses TRBV18 with TRBJ2-7, with 9 bases that match TRBD2. V was clipped by 3 bases and J by 3 bases; unmatched bases: 3. CDR3 length equals 14 residues. In germline, CDR1 is KGHSH, CDR2 LQKENI. Here the CDR3 reads CASSPLSGSYEQYF. CDR3 bases: TGTGCCAGCTCACCCCTTAGCGGGAGCTACGAGCAGTACTTC.

DNA of the CDR3: TGTGCCAGCAGTCCCGGCTTGACCGGGACAGGGGAAGGGCAGTACTTC. Its translation is CASSPGLTGTGEGQYF. The chain is built from TRBV28 and TRBJ2-7, with 10 bases that match TRBD1. CDR1 is MDHEN and CDR2 is SYDVKM in the germline V gene. The trim removed 5 bases at V and 9 bases at J, leaving 16 bases unmatched. The CDR3 contains 16 residues.

The table lists this clone with a count of one. The rearrangement links TRBV2 to TRBJ2-4, with D perhaps matching TRBD2 (6 bases). The germline V gene encodes CDR1 SNHLY and CDR2 FYNNEI. V lost 2 bases to trimming and J lost 5 bases, with 10 bases between them. This CDR3 region has 14 residues. CDR3 nucleotides: TGTGCCAGCAGTGAACTTAGCGGAGAAAACATTCAGTACTTC. It is translated as CASSELSGENIQYF.

V and J are TRBV10-3 and TRBJ2-6; 7 nucleotides agree with TRBD2. V lost 11 bases and J lost 0; bases outside the gene matches: 10. Germline loops: CDR1 ENHRY, CDR2 SYGVKD. The CDR3 sequence is 16 residues long. CDR3 coding DNA: TGTGCCTCACAGCGGGGCCCCCTCTCTGGGGCCAACGTCCTGACTTTC. Protein: CASQRGPLSGANVLTF.